Shown below are 23 T cell receptor beta chains from a single sample sequenced in a study of CD8+CD57+ T cells in acquired aplastic anemia. CD8+CD57+ cell expansion had been shown by flow cytometry in patients chosen for sequencing. Investigators profiled TCR beta VDJ and CDR3 from genomic DNA template. In TCRdb, the reads were re-called with MiXCR into one record per CDR3 protein. This sample has about 240,000 distinct CDR3 sequences, with 47% found just once. Source material: sorted CD4+, CD8+, or CD8+CD57+ T cells (not recorded which) from PBMCs. The receptors stem from a human donor with aplastic anemia.

This clonotype was picked up many times. The chain links TRBV7-9 to TRBJ2-5; no clear D. The germline CDR1 and CDR2 sequences are SEHNR and FQNEAQ (reference sequence). This CDR3 region has 15 residues. Trimming stripped 5 bases from V and 5 bases from J, with 18 bases between. The CDR3 reads CASSAQSPLGETQYF. The CDR3 region has the DNA TGTGCCAGCAGCGCCCAGTCCCCTCTGGGGGAGACCCAGTACTTC.

The V call is TRBV28, the J call TRBJ2-7; 14 bases are a match to TRBD2. The V gene end was trimmed by 7 bases and the J gene end by 3 bases; junction bases not matched to a gene: 8. The CDR3 runs to 16 residues. The V gene's germline CDR1 is MDHEN and CDR2 SYDVKM. The CDR3 loop is CASKPGTSGSYYEQYF. The CDR3, as DNA: TGTGCCAGCAAACCCGGGACTAGCGGGAGCTACTACGAGCAGTACTTC.

This clonotype was observed at least ten times. The gene calls are TRBV10-3 and TRBJ1-2; 11 positions agree with TRBD1. Germline V lookup: CDR1 ENHRY, CDR2 SYGVKD. CDR3 size: 15 residues. After removal of 0 bases from V and 8 bases from J, the junction contained 5 bases not matched to a gene. Written as DNA, the CDR3 is TGTGCCATCAGTGAGTCGGACAGGGGGCCGGGCGGCTACACCTTC. Amino acids: CAISESDRGPGGYTF.

The V gene is TRBV2, the J gene TRBJ2-3; D unclear. The V gene lost 6 bases and the J gene lost 1 base, with 11 bases spanning the gap. CDR3 size: 14 residues. CDR1 is SNHLY and CDR2 is FYNNEI in the germline V gene. The CDR3 loop reads CASRRARGTDTQYF. The CDR3 region has the DNA TGTGCCAGCAGAAGGGCACGCGGCACAGATACGCAGTATTTT.

The rearrangement links TRBV5-6 to TRBJ2-6; D may be TRBD1 (6 bases). V shed 4 bases and J shed 11 bases, with 10 bases lying between them. The length of the CDR3 is 12 residues. The V gene's germline CDR1 is SGHDT and CDR2 YYEEEE. The CDR3 is CASSGGGYVLTF. In DNA, the CDR3 is TGTGCCAGCAGCGGTGGGGGCTACGTCCTGACTTTC.

This clonotype has a count of ten or more. V and J are TRBV27 and TRBJ2-2; 8 bases fit TRBD1. The CDR3 consists of 15 residues. Looked up from germline, CDR1 is MNHEY and CDR2 is SMNVEV (reference sequence). J lost 0 bases, V lost 7 bases, and 4 bases had no gene match. In DNA, the CDR3 is TGTGCCAGCATTCCAGGGGGCGCGAACACCGGGGAGCTGTTTTTT. Encoded protein: CASIPGGANTGELFF.

The chain has TRBV9 and TRBJ1-1, with unresolved D. The CDR3 has 13 residues. The germline V gene has CDR1 SGDLS and CDR2 YYNGEE. The V end was cut by 0 bases, the J end by 6 bases, with 9 bases between. CDR3 in amino acids: CASSVALQAEAFF. CDR3 DNA: TGTGCCAGCAGCGTAGCCCTCCAGGCTGAAGCTTTCTTT.

This clonotype was picked up a small number of times. CDR3 loop: CASSYWTSGTEAFF. The CDR3 bases are TGTGCCAGCAGTTACTGGACATCCGGGACAGAAGCTTTCTTT. The chain links TRBV6-6 to TRBJ1-1; D perhaps matches TRBD1 (6 bases). V gave up 1 base and J gave up 8 bases, with 14 bases separating them. Germline assignment: CDR1 MNHNY and CDR2 SVGAGI (reference sequence). This CDR3 contains 14 residues.

This clonotype was found many times. The rearrangement uses TRBV5-1 and TRBJ2-2; D may match TRBD1 or TRBD2 (5 bases each). Trimming shortened V by 9 bases and J by 3 bases, and 15 bases separated the two germline ends. CDR1 is SGHRS and CDR2 is YFSETQ in the germline V gene. The CDR3 extends over 14 amino acids. The CDR3 nucleotides are TGCGCCACGGGGTTAGGGGTCTACACCGGGGAGCTGTTTTTT. This gives the protein CATGLGVYTGELFF.

The J gene is TRBJ2-7, the V gene TRBV7-9; 13 positions agree with TRBD2. V shed 5 bases, J shed 5 bases, and the junction held 3 bases outside the gene matches. Germline CDR1 is SEHNR and CDR2 is FQNEAQ (reference sequence). The CDR3 is made up of 14 amino acids. CDR3 nucleotide sequence: TGTGCCAGCAGCGGACTAGCGGGAGAGAACGAGCAGTACTTC. This gives the protein CASSGLAGENEQYF.

The genes are TRBV2 and TRBJ1-4; TRBD1 aligns across 7 bases. There are 14 residues in the CDR3. CDR1 is SNHLY, CDR2 FYNNEI, per germline. The V and J ends lost 1 base and 8 bases, in that order; junction bases with no gene match: 4. The CDR3 region is CASSEVGGGEKLFF. DNA of the CDR3: TGTGCCAGCAGTGAAGTAGGGGGCGGCGAAAAACTGTTTTTT.

Points on this clonotype: One end of the junction does not line up with germline, which may come from a read error. J is TRBJ2-1 and V is TRBV7-9; TRBD2 agrees at 10 bases. Germline CDR1 is SEHNR and CDR2 is FQNEAQ (reference sequence). The CDR3 runs 14 residues. CDR3 loop: CASSQDLSGGAFFF. CDR3 coding DNA: TGCGCCAGCAGCCAAGACCTAAGCGGGGGGGCCTTTTTCTTC.

Comments on this clonotype: A much larger clone differs from this one at a single base, so this may be a read error. The V gene is TRBV9, the J gene TRBJ1-3; weak D call: TRBD1 (5 bases). Germline values: CDR1 SGDLS, CDR2 YYNGEE. This CDR3 has 16 amino acids. CDR3 DNA sequence: TGTGCCAGCAGCCGATTGGGACGAAACTCTGGAAACACCGTATATTTT. Translated, it gives CASSRLGRNSGNTVYF.

The rearrangement uses TRBV7-2 and TRBJ2-3; 7 bases line up with TRBD2. The CDR3 has 15 residues. Per germline, CDR1 SGHTA and CDR2 FQGNSA. V shed 2 bases and J 5 bases; nucleotides not matched to a gene: 7. The chain's CDR3 is CASSLSSGGLDTQYF. In DNA, the CDR3 is TGTGCCAGCAGCTTATCATCCGGGGGGTTAGATACGCAGTATTTT.

V and J are TRBV19 and TRBJ2-3; 13 bases line up with TRBD2. The CDR3 is 14 amino acids. Germline V gives CDR1 LNHDA, CDR2 SQIVND (reference sequence). V gave up 8 bases and J gave up 7 bases; unmatched junction bases: 6. The CDR3 region is CASGTSGILYTQYF. The CDR3 coding sequence is TGTGCCAGTGGGACTAGCGGGATCTTATATACGCAGTATTTT. The variable domain in full, completed from reference TRBV19 and TRBJ2-3, reads DGGITQSPKYLFRKEGQNVTLSCEQNLNHDAMYWYRQDPGQGLRLIYYSQIVNDFQKGDIAEGYSVSREKKESFPLTVTSAQKNPTAFYLCASGTSGILYTQYFGPGTRLTVL.

This clonotype was seen at least ten times. The J gene is TRBJ2-7, the V gene TRBV6-5, with D tentatively TRBD1 (6 bases). Trimming stripped 2 bases from V and 6 bases from J, with 11 bases between. The germline CDR1 and CDR2 sequences are MNHEY and SVGAGI. The CDR3 length is 13 residues. CDR3 in amino acids: CASSYTGSSEQYF. As DNA, the CDR3 is TGTGCCAGCAGTTACACAGGGTCATCCGAGCAGTACTTC.

This clonotype was seen ten or more times. The V call is TRBV9, the J call TRBJ2-7, with D possibly called TRBD1 or TRBD2 (5 bases each). The CDR3 has 14 amino acids. CDR1 and CDR2 from the germline V gene are SGDLS and YYNGEE. Between the trimmed V and J ends, which lost 0 bases and 0 bases, there was a span of 7 bases. The CDR3 DNA reads as TGTGCCAGCAGCGTAGAGGGGAGCTCCTACGAGCAGTACTTC. Protein: CASSVEGSSYEQYF.

The chain links TRBV29-1 to TRBJ2-7, with 9 bases lining up with TRBD1. V shed 6 bases, J shed 1 base, and the junction held 4 bases outside the gene matches. The CDR3 has 13 residues. Germline V CDR1 and CDR2: SQVTM, ANQGSEA. The CDR3 sequence: CSVTGTGSYEQYF. For the CDR3, the DNA is TGCAGCGTGACCGGGACAGGGTCCTACGAGCAGTACTTC.

This clonotype was counted ten times or more. The CDR3 protein is CASSQGGANEQFF. The CDR3 DNA reads as TGTGCCAGCAGCCAGGGGGGGGCAAATGAGCAGTTCTTC. J is TRBJ2-1 and V is TRBV7-2; either TRBD1 or TRBD2 may fit D (7 bases each). The germline V gene encodes CDR1 SGHTA and CDR2 FQGNSA. Trimming removed 5 bases from V and 7 bases from J, with 12 bases in between. CDR3 length: 13 residues.

The chain couples TRBV6-4 to TRBJ2-2, with D possibly called TRBD1 or TRBD2 (5 bases each). Germline-derived CDR1 and CDR2 are MRHNA and SNTAGT. This CDR3 has 14 residues. V was trimmed by 6 bases and J by 2 bases, leaving 10 bases between them. In DNA, the CDR3 is TGTGCCAGCAGCAGGGACGGCAACACCGGGGAGCTGTTTTTT. Encoded protein: CASSRDGNTGELFF.

The sample holds a few counts of this clonotype. This chain joins TRBV15 and TRBJ2-4, with D possibly being TRBD2 (5 bases). V gave up 1 base and J gave up 7 bases, with 14 bases separating them. The CDR3 consists of 15 residues. The germline gives CDR1 LNHNV, CDR2 YYDKDF (reference sequence). The CDR3, as DNA: TGTGCCACCAGCAGAGCTAGGACTTATGAGAACATTCAGTACTTC. It codes for CATSRARTYENIQYF.

Worth noting for this clonotype: A much larger clonotype is one base distant, so this may be a read error. The rearrangement joins TRBV5-1 to TRBJ2-1, with 10 positions matching TRBD2. The V segment lost 6 bases and the J segment 5 bases; nucleotides outside the gene matches: 11. CDR1 and CDR2 from the germline V gene are SGHRS and YFSETQ. The CDR3 runs to 16 residues. CDR3 sequence (DNA): TGCGCCAGCATCCTAGCGGGGGAGCCTCGGCACAATGAGCAGTTCTTC. Its protein is CASILAGEPRHNEQFF.

This clonotype was detected once. This rearrangement joins TRBV25-1 to TRBJ1-5, with D hard to call. V was pared by 3 bases and J by 4 bases, with 10 bases between. This CDR3 contains 14 residues. Germline CDR1 reads MGHDK; CDR2 reads SYGVNS. CDR3 sequence: CASSDLLRNQPQHF. The CDR3 DNA reads as TGTGCCAGCAGTGACCTACTTCGGAATCAGCCCCAGCATTTT.